Below are 11 T cell receptor beta chains sequenced from a single sample in a study of T cells in narcolepsy. Libraries were prepared by immunoSEQ multiplex PCR; TCRdb keeps only in-frame clonotypes and omits some of them. The table lists more than 20,000 clones, 92% of them singletons. Source material: CD45RA- memory CD4+ T cells from PBMCs. The receptor source for this set is a human donor with narcolepsy.

This clone has only one observation. The rearrangement links TRBV6-5 to TRBJ1-4; the D gene is possibly TRBD1 (6 bases). Germline V CDR1 and CDR2: MNHEY, SVGAGI. The CDR3 is made up of 14 amino acids. V was clipped by 2 bases and J by 2 bases, with 6 bases between them. The CDR3 is CASSYDRTNEKLFF. The CDR3 DNA reads TGTGCCAGCAGTTACGACAGGACTAATGAAAAACTGTTTTTT.

The chain has TRBV6-5 and TRBJ2-3; 8 positions agree with TRBD2. J was trimmed by 1 base and V by 8 bases; bases with no gene match: 8. Germline V gives CDR1 MNHEY, CDR2 SVGAGI. This CDR3 has 15 amino acids. The CDR3, as DNA: TGTGCCAGCCGGAGAGCGGGAGCGGGCACAGATACGCAGTATTTT. Protein: CASRRAGAGTDTQYF.

V and J are TRBV18 and TRBJ1-2; 9 nucleotides align to TRBD1. The germline V gene encodes CDR1 KGHSH and CDR2 LQKENI. V lost 3 bases and J lost 5; bases outside the gene matches: 4. The CDR3 has 14 residues. The CDR3 nucleotides read TGTGCCAGCTCACCCGAACAGGGGGCGTATGGCTACACCTTC. Translated: CASSPEQGAYGYTF.

This chain connects TRBV20-1 to TRBJ2-1; 13 nucleotides agree with TRBD2. The CDR3 length is 11 residues. J lost 14 bases, V lost 6 bases, and 4 bases had no gene match. Germline V gives CDR1 DFQATT, CDR2 SNEGSKA (reference sequence). The CDR3 DNA reads TGCAGTGCCGCCGGACTAGCGGGAGAGTTCTTC. Encoded protein: CSAAGLAGEFF.

DNA of the CDR3: TGTGCCAGCACAACGGCGGTCCGGCAAGAGACCCAGTACTTC. It encodes CASTTAVRQETQYF. The chain has TRBV7-2 and TRBJ2-5; D remains ambiguous. V was shortened by 7 bases and J by 2 bases, with 14 bases between the two germline ends. The CDR3 is made up of 14 amino acids. CDR1 is SGHTA, CDR2 FQGNSA, per germline.

The V gene is TRBV6-5, the J gene TRBJ1-3; D gene ambiguous. The CDR3 runs to 13 residues. Germline V lookup: CDR1 MNHEY, CDR2 SVGAGI. Trimming removed 7 bases from V and 7 bases from J, with 14 bases in between. This chain's CDR3 is CASTPPGRNTIYF. The DNA for the CDR3 is TGTGCCAGCACCCCCCCTGGACGGAACACCATATATTTT.

CDR3 region: CASSGNFNQPQHF. CDR3 coding DNA: TGTGCCAGTAGCGGGAACTTCAATCAGCCCCAGCATTTT. The chain is built from TRBV19 and TRBJ1-5; the D is unclear. There are 13 residues in the CDR3. The germline gives CDR1 LNHDA, CDR2 SQIVND (reference sequence). V shed 6 bases and J shed 3 bases, with 9 bases lying between them.

This chain links TRBV19 with TRBJ1-2; no definite D call. Trimming removed 5 bases at V and 6 bases at J, with 13 bases between. Germline V gives CDR1 LNHDA, CDR2 SQIVND (reference sequence). The CDR3 runs to 13 residues. CDR3 DNA: TGTGCCAGTAGTTTCGGCCCTGGGGATGGCTACACCTTC. Encoded protein: CASSFGPGDGYTF.

This clone was counted once. The V and J genes are TRBV30 and TRBJ2-3; D is possibly TRBD1 (5 bases). This CDR3 spans 12 amino acids. The ends were cut back, 5 bases at V and 6 bases at J, with 12 bases in the middle. Germline V gene data show CDR1 as GTSNPN and CDR2 as SVGIG (reference sequence). CDR3 amino acids: CAWADNQDTQYF. CDR3 DNA sequence: TGTGCCTGGGCGGACAACCAGGATACGCAGTATTTT.

In regard to this clone: The junction shows a germline mismatch at one end, possibly a read error. This chain uses TRBV7-7 with TRBJ2-2, with 7 nucleotides matching TRBD1. Germline loops: CDR1 SSHAT, CDR2 FNYEAQ (reference sequence). The CDR3 totals 16 residues. CDR3 nucleotide sequence: TGTGCTAGCAGCTCCTCGACAGGGACCTTCACCGGGGAGCTGTTTTTT. Translated: CASSSSTGTFTGELFF. The full variable domain, in which reference TRBV7-7 and TRBJ2-2 provide the parts outside the CDR3, is GAGVSQSPRYKVTKRGQDVTLRCDPISSHATLYWYQQALGQGPEFLTYFNYEAQPDKSGLPSDRFSAERPEGSISTLTIQRTEQRDSAMYRCASSSSTGTFTGELFFGEGSRLTVL.

V gene TRBV29-1 combines with J gene TRBJ2-1; D is unresolved. CDR1 and CDR2 (germline): SQVTM, ANQGSEA. The CDR3 covers 15 residues. Trimming shortened V by 3 bases and J by 2 bases, and 14 bases separated the two germline ends. CDR3 loop: CSVDRSGVAYNEQFF. The CDR3, as DNA: TGCAGCGTTGACCGGTCAGGAGTGGCCTACAATGAGCAGTTCTTC.